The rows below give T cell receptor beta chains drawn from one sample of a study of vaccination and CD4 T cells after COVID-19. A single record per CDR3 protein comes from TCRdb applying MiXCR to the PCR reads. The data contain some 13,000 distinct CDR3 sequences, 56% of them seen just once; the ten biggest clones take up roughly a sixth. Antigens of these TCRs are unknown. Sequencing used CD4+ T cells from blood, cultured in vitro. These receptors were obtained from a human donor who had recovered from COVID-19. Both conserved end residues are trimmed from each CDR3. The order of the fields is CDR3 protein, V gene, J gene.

SARREAANYGYT	TRBV20-1	TRBJ1-2
SARPRPGPNQPQH	TRBV20-1	TRBJ1-5
ASSFTGQGAGEQF	TRBV5-1	TRBJ2-1
ASSQTGWGTGGNTEAF	TRBV7-2	TRBJ1-1
ASSYQGRQPQH	TRBV28	TRBJ1-5
ASTTPLGGSYTEAF	TRBV28	TRBJ1-1
ASSLMGQGEGYT	TRBV12-3/TRBV12-4	TRBJ1-2
ASSPGTGMSRYEQY	TRBV27	TRBJ2-7
SVRNLAGVAEQY	TRBV20-1	TRBJ2-7
SARDDRSADTQY	TRBV20-1	TRBJ2-3
ASGPAGYGYT	TRBV12-5	TRBJ1-2
ASSPGTSGSDEQF	TRBV7-9	TRBJ2-1
ASIPLGSVEQF	TRBV6-2/TRBV6-3	TRBJ2-1
ASSWTSGDSYKQY	TRBV27	TRBJ2-7